These T cell receptor beta chains were read from a single sample in a study of T cells expressing NK-cell markers. For each CDR3 protein, TCRdb gives one entry from its re-call of the 5' RACE reads, without DNA. The sample's table shows 300,000 to 450,000 distinct CDR3 sequences. The sample comprised blood T cells: a sorted CD56 or NKG2C T cell subset, CD4+ or CD8+ T cells, or bulk PBMC T cells (not recorded which). The receptors derive from a man aged 18 to 70 in good health. CDR3s include the opening cysteine and the closing phenylalanine or tryptophan. Fields, in order: J gene, V gene, CDR3 protein.

TRBJ1-4,TRBV7-9,CASSRSPNEKLFF
TRBJ2-7,TRBV20-1,CSARLAGPREQYF
TRBJ2-3,TRBV28,CASSLSGAVDTQYF
TRBJ2-7,TRBV2,CASSEPGTGSWEQYF
TRBJ2-2,TRBV2,CASGDDRAGTGELFF
TRBJ2-7,TRBV24-1,CATYTDRTYEQYF
TRBJ2-2,TRBV18,CASSPGQTNTGELFF
TRBJ2-1,TRBV4-2,CASSRSGGDYNEQFF
TRBJ2-1,TRBV20-1,CSARDGQGALDEQFF
TRBJ2-3,TRBV5-5,CASSPDSRDTQYF
TRBJ1-2,TRBV15,CATSFRTYGYTF
TRBJ2-5,TRBV5-4,CASSQNREETQYF
TRBJ1-1,TRBV20-1,CSASYKNTEAFF
TRBJ2-1,TRBV2,CASSEVVAWAPVGYNEQFF
TRBJ2-1,TRBV2,CASSIYREDEQFF
TRBJ2-1,TRBV12-3/TRBV12-4,CASSQYSQGNEQFF
TRBJ1-2,TRBV7-9,CASSLSRRSGPYGYTF
TRBJ2-3,TRBV18,CASSPITGLAGLTDTQYF
TRBJ1-2,TRBV29-1,CSVEAVTNYGYTF
TRBJ2-2,TRBV9,CASRAGTENTGELFF
TRBJ1-1,TRBV6-2/TRBV6-3,CASRRESTEAFF
TRBJ2-3,TRBV5-1,CASSLEVAGYTDTQYF
TRBJ1-2,TRBV6-6,CASSYKLGYTF
TRBJ2-1,TRBV6-5,CASRKLAGGYSGEQFF